Here is one T cell receptor (beta chain) with its context. What it binds is not known. The data were obtained in a study of T cell responses to AZD1222 COVID-19 vaccine. Notes on the study in general: Researchers took repertoire samples only after the peak T cell response had come.

Only in-frame clones appear in the TCRdb table, and some are missing; sequencing was by immunoSEQ multiplex PCR. This sample has roughly 100,000 clones, with 84% found just once. Trimming removed 9 bases from V and 2 bases from J; junction bases left unmatched: 5. Germline V lookup: CDR1 MRHNA, CDR2 SNTAGT. This CDR3 spans 13 amino acids. This rearrangement joins TRBV6-4 to TRBJ2-3; 7 bases map to TRBD2. This specimen was peripheral blood, taken on day 0 of AZD1222 vaccination. This clonotype was obtained from an adult in good health. In nucleotides, the CDR3 is TGTGCCAGTGGAGCGGGGCACACAGATACGCAGTATTTT. Encoded protein: CASGAGHTDTQYF.